This T cell receptor (beta chain) was profiled in a study of shared clonotypes between healthy human individuals. Regarding the study as a whole: Clonotypes that were shared across a handful of donors made up approximately 5.1% of naive CD4 clonotypes.

The germline V gene has CDR1 KGHSH and CDR2 LQKENI. This CDR3 region has 15 residues. V was pared by 4 bases and J by 3 bases, with 16 bases between. Produced via immunoSEQ multiplex PCR; TCRdb's table is partial and in-frame only. The table lists under 1,100,000 clones, 75% to 80% of them singletons. Concerning this clone: The antigen remains undetermined.

The chain recombines TRBV18 with TRBJ2-7; D not certain. Sequences were obtained from memory CD4+ T cells from PBMCs. Sample subset: CD45RA-negative fraction. The TCR originated in a man aged 18-30 years in good health. Some clones in this sample may be carry-over from other donors' samples. CDR3: CASSRSVASVYEQYF. For the CDR3, the DNA is TGTGCCAGCTCACGCTCAGTGGCGTCGGTCTACGAGCAGTACTTC.